Listed here are 3 T cell receptor beta chains from one sample, sequenced in a study of shared clonotypes between healthy human individuals. Positively selected for CCR7, the CD45RO-negative cells used as naive CD8 cells excluded terminally differentiated effector memory CD45RA+ cells. Assay used: immunoSEQ multiplex PCR; TCRdb lists only in-frame clones, some missing. The sample yields around 2,000,000 clones, 85% to 95% seen once. Sequenced: naive CD8+ T cells from PBMCs. Source of these receptors: a man aged 18 to 29 in good health. Some clones in this sample may be carry-over from other donors' samples.

This chain uses TRBV7-3 with TRBJ2-7; D call uncertain. V was shortened by 1 base and J by 3 bases, with 7 bases between the two germline ends. Germline-derived CDR1 and CDR2 are SGHTA and FQGTGA. The CDR3 consists of 13 residues. CDR3 sequence reads: CASSLKAGYEQYF. The CDR3 DNA follows: TGTGCCAGCAGCTTAAAGGCCGGCTACGAGCAGTACTTC.

The chain uses TRBV5-1 and TRBJ1-1, with D perhaps matching TRBD1 (5 bases). V lost 4 bases and J 3 bases, leaving 19 bases between the germline ends. The V gene's germline CDR1 is SGHRS and CDR2 YFSETQ. This CDR3 is built from 16 residues. CDR3 amino acids: CASSPYGVGDHTEAFF. CDR3 sequence (DNA): TGCGCCAGCAGCCCCTATGGCGTGGGGGATCACACTGAAGCTTTCTTT.

This clone appeared once. The same CDR3 is also encoded by other DNA sequences in this sample. The V call is TRBV28, the J call TRBJ2-1; D ambiguous. V lost 7 bases and J 0 bases, leaving 7 bases between the germline ends. This CDR3 is built from 13 residues. CDR1 MDHEN and CDR2 SYDVKM come from the germline V gene. CDR3 region: CASTLVSYNEQFF. As DNA, the CDR3 is TGTGCCAGCACCCTGGTCTCCTACAATGAGCAGTTCTTC.